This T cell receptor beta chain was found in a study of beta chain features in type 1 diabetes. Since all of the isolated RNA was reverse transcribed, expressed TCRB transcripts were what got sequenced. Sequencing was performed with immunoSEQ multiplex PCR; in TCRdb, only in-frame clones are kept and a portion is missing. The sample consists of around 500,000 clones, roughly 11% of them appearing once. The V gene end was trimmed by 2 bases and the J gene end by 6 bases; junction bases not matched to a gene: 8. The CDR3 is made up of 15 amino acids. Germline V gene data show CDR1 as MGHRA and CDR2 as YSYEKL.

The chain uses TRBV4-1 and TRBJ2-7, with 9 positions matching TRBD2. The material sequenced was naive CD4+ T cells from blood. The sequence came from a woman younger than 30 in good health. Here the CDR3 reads CASSQRLAASLEQYF. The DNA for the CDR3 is TGCGCCAGCAGCCAAAGACTAGCGGCCTCCCTCGAGCAGTACTTC.